A single sample is the source of the 7 T cell receptor beta chains below, sequenced in a study of beta chain features in type 1 diabetes. Points from the study as a whole: Shorter TCRB CDR3s, moderately but significantly so, were found in Type 1 diabetes patients in all four CD4+ subsets.

The sequenced template was cDNA made from the entire isolated RNA. The table came from immunoSEQ multiplex PCR; TCRdb's copy has only in-frame clones and leaves some out. The repertoire includes about 150,000 clones, about a tenth of them detected once, and 0.4% to 0.55% sits in the top ten. The antigens of these receptors remain unknown. The specimen sequenced was central memory CD4+ T cells from blood. These receptors came from a man younger than 40 with type 1 diabetes.

This clone has only a few counts. This sequence joins TRBV19 and TRBJ2-7; 7 bases map to TRBD2. With 4 bases clipped from V and 3 bases from J, the junction kept 12 bases outside the gene matches. CDR1 and CDR2 (germline): LNHDA, SQIVND (reference sequence). The CDR3 runs 16 residues. In DNA, the CDR3 is TGTGCCAGTAGTAAGGGTTCAATCGGCGGGAGCTACGAGCAGTACTTC. Amino acid sequence: CASSKGSIGGSYEQYF.

This clone turned up a few times. The chain recombines TRBV20-1 with TRBJ2-3, with no clear D. V lost 7 bases and J 5 bases, leaving 4 bases between the germline ends. The CDR3 is made up of 9 amino acids. The V gene's germline CDR1 is DFQATT and CDR2 SNEGSKA (reference sequence). The CDR3 nucleotides read TGCAGTGATAAAGATACGCAGTATTTT. This codes for CSDKDTQYF.

The J gene is TRBJ2-1, the V gene TRBV28; maybe TRBD2 (5 bases). Germline V gene data show CDR1 as MDHEN and CDR2 as SYDVKM. V shed 6 bases and J shed 5 bases, with 8 bases lying between them. CDR3 length: 12 residues. Here the CDR3 DNA reads TGTGCCAGCAGGCAGCGGAACAATGAGCAGTTCTTC. It codes for CASRQRNNEQFF.

The table lists this clone with a few counts. J is TRBJ1-2 and V is TRBV18; unclear D gene. The ends were cut back, 3 bases at V and 8 bases at J, with 10 bases in the middle. There are 12 residues in the CDR3. Germline lookup yields CDR1 KGHSH and CDR2 LQKENI. The CDR3 reads CASSPGQRGYTF. CDR3 in DNA: TGTGCCAGCTCACCGGGCCAACGGGGCTACACCTTC.

This clone has just a few counts. V is TRBV4-1 and J is TRBJ2-5, with D tentatively TRBD2 (6 bases). V was pared by 0 bases and J by 6 bases, with 20 bases between. The germline V gene has CDR1 MGHRA and CDR2 YSYEKL. There are 17 residues in the CDR3. The CDR3: CASSQEDLSAGWKTQYF. CDR3 nucleotides: TGCGCCAGCAGCCAAGAGGACCTTAGTGCGGGATGGAAGACCCAGTACTTC.

This sequence joins TRBV6-1 and TRBJ2-5; D is possibly TRBD1 (6 bases). Germline CDR1 and CDR2: MNHNS and SASEGT. Deletions cut 7 bases from V and 0 bases from J, with 12 bases between. CDR3 length: 14 amino acids. The CDR3 DNA sequence: TGTGCCAGCAACCCCAGGGGAAACCAAGAGACCCAGTACTTC. This gives the protein CASNPRGNQETQYF.

The chain employs TRBV9 and TRBJ2-5, with D possibly TRBD1 on 6 matching bases. The V gene lost 3 bases and the J gene lost 3 bases, with 12 bases spanning the gap. In germline, CDR1 is SGDLS, CDR2 YYNGEE. The CDR3 loop spans 14 amino acids. The DNA for the CDR3 is TGTGCCAGCAGCGAAACAGGGAGAAAAGAGACCCAGTACTTC. Amino acid sequence: CASSETGRKETQYF.